This T cell receptor beta chain was captured in a study of shared clonotypes between healthy human individuals. V shed 4 bases and J shed 0 bases, with 18 bases lying between them. CDR1 and CDR2 from the germline V gene are SGHRS and YFSETQ. This CDR3 contains 17 residues. Method: immunoSEQ multiplex PCR; TCRdb's copy keeps in-frame clones and lacks some. The table lists some 2 million clones, 85% to 95% of them singletons, with more than 0.1% in the top ten. The receptor was derived from a man younger than 30 in good health. The sequenced sample consisted of naive CD4+ T cells sorted from blood. Subset given: CD45RA+ positively selected. The gene calls are TRBV5-1 and TRBJ2-3; a weak D match, TRBD2 (7 bases). For the CDR3, the DNA is TGCGCCAGCAGCCAAGGGGGAGGGATCACTAGCACAGATACGCAGTATTTT. Its protein product is CASSQGGGITSTDTQYF.